The sequence of this T cell receptor (beta chain) was determined in a study of cytomegalovirus exposure and HLA in healthy donors. Study in general: In an earlier analysis, approximately 120 million unique TCR beta sequences were found from some 180 million T cells. Points from the study as a whole: Among immune exposure information, only CMV serostatus was available. A classifier reportedly called cytomegalovirus status with high sensitivity and specificity.

Primers: 60 Vbeta forward and 13 Jbeta reverse. Using immunoSEQ multiplex PCR, the repertoire was profiled, and TCRdb retains in-frame clones only, with some absent. The sample yields roughly 120,000 clones, 60% to 85% seen once. The CDR3 contains 15 residues. Germline V gives CDR1 SGHVS, CDR2 FQNEAQ. J gave up 6 bases and V 1 base, and 2 bases lay outside the gene matches. In the case of this clone: Its antigen is not identified.

The sequence derives from a man over 45 in good health and CMV-seronegative. The chain has TRBV7-8 and TRBJ1-4; 10 nucleotides agree with TRBD1. Sequencing used PBMCs. CDR3 sequence reads: CASSLGGQGDEKLFF. The CDR3 nucleotides are TGTGCCAGCAGCTTAGGTGGACAGGGGGATGAAAAACTGTTTTTT.